This T cell receptor (beta chain) was identified in a study of T-cell reconstitution after alpha-beta-depleted transplantation in children. Construction of the TCRbeta library involved unique molecular identifiers. TCRdb processed the PCR reads anew with MiXCR; each CDR3 protein has one entry. The data hold hundreds of thousands of distinct CDR3 sequences, with approximately 15% observed a single time. This CDR3 has 15 residues. The V gene's germline CDR1 is MGHDK and CDR2 SYGVNS. V was clipped by 1 base and J by 6 bases, with 15 bases between them. The sample was PBMCs from the stem cell graft donor, taken from the stem cell graft. The chain is built from TRBV25-1 and TRBJ1-1, with D unresolved. This TCR derives from a human donor who donated a stem cell graft to a child with acute myeloid leukemia. CDR3 sequence (DNA): TGTGCCAGCAGTGAATTAGGGTCCCAGGCCCCTGAAGCTTTCTTT. Translation: CASSELGSQAPEAFF.